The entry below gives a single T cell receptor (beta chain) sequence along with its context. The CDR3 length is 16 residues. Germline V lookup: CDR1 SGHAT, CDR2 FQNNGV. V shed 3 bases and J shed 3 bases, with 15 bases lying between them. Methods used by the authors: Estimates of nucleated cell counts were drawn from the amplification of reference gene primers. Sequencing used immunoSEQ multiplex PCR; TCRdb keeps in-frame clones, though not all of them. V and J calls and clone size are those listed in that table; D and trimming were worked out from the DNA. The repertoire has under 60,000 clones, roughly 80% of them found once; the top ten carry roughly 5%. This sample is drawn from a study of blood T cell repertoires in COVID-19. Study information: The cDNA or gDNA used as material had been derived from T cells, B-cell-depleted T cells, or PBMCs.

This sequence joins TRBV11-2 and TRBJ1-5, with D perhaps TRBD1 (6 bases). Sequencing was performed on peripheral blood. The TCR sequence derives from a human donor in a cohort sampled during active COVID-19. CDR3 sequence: CASSFSGGAINQPQHF. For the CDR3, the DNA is TGTGCCAGCAGCTTTTCGGGGGGGGCTATCAATCAGCCCCAGCATTTT.